This TCR beta chain was sequenced for a study of T-cell reconstitution after alpha-beta-depleted transplantation in children. Germline CDR1 reads MNHNS; CDR2 reads SASEGT. The CDR3 has 13 amino acids. TCRbeta library construction was performed incorporating unique molecular identifiers. One entry per CDR3 protein, called by TCRdb with MiXCR from the PCR reads. The sample carries a few hundred thousand distinct CDR3 sequences, 9.7% recorded once. Of note for this clonotype: This may arise from a read error, as a much more abundant clone is one base away.

J is TRBJ2-5 and V is TRBV6-1; D unresolved. The TCR comes from a human donor who donated a stem cell graft to a child with SCID. The sequenced sample was PBMCs from the stem cell graft donor, obtained from the stem cell graft. In DNA form, the CDR3 reads TGTGCCTGCAGTCAGGCTTGGGGAGAGACCCAGTACTTC. Amino acids: CACSQAWGETQYF.